This T cell receptor beta chain was sequenced for a study of control samples from healthy donors and cancer patients. Comment on this clone: One end of the junction fails to match germline, which may point to a read error.

Assay used: immunoSEQ multiplex PCR; TCRdb lists only in-frame clones, some missing. The sample lists about 120,000 clones; almost 95% were seen once. The CDR3 runs to 14 residues. CDR1 is SGHDT, CDR2 YYEEEE, per germline. What was sequenced was PBMCs. The receptor was derived from an elderly man with head and neck cancer. The V and J genes are TRBV5-6 and TRBJ2-3, with D maybe TRBD2 (6 bases). CDR3 nucleotide sequence: TGTGCCAGCAGCTCCAGCGGGTCCACAGGTACGCAGTATTTT. Translated, it gives CASSSSGSTGTQYF.